These T cell receptor beta chains were read from a single sample in a study of sequential checkpoint blockade in melanoma. The data were produced by immunoSEQ multiplex PCR, yet TCRdb's version contains in-frame clones alone and is incomplete. This table has around 4,900 clones, roughly 69% appearing once. Sequenced here: CD8+ T cells sorted from blood (inferred from file names), sampled from a patient given nivolumab and ipilimumab in sequence. The receptors shown here come from a human donor with melanoma. CDR3s include the opening cysteine and the closing phenylalanine or tryptophan. The D gene is left open where the match is weak. A clone size is listed for some rows: how often the clone was seen (once, few, many), or a class if it is expanded.

>TRBD1|TRBJ1-1|medium-sized|TRBV20-1
CSVGTETEAFF
TGCAGTGTTGGGACAGAGACTGAAGCTTTCTTT
>TRBD1|TRBJ2-7|-|TRBV9
CASSVIPGTATYEQYF
TGTGCCAGCAGCGTAATACCTGGGACAGCAACCTACGAGCAGTACTTC
>TRBD1|TRBJ2-7|-|TRBV27
CASSWTGNYEQYF
TGTGCCAGCAGCTGGACAGGTAACTACGAGCAGTACTTC
>TRBD1|TRBJ1-2|-|TRBV4-1
CASSQDRGFGYTF
TGCGCCAGCAGCCAAGACAGGGGGTTTGGCTACACCTTC
>TRBD2|TRBJ2-1|-|TRBV7-3
CASSGLLAGVGNEQFF
TGTGCCAGCAGCGGACTACTAGCGGGGGTCGGCAATGAGCAGTTCTTC
>TRBD1|TRBJ1-4|-|TRBV6-5
CASSTTGGNEKLFF
TGTGCCAGCAGTACGACAGGGGGGAATGAAAAACTGTTTTTT
>-|TRBJ2-3|medium-sized|TRBV6-4
CASKEGPEEDTQYF
TGTGCCAGCAAAGAGGGCCCTGAGGAAGATACGCAGTATTTT
>-|TRBJ2-3|-|TRBV15
CATSSFVILSTDTQYF
TGTGCCACCAGCAGTTTCGTTATTCTTAGCACAGATACGCAGTATTTT
>-|TRBJ2-2|-|TRBV7-9
CASSKPGLDTGELFF
TGTGCCAGCAGTAAACCGGGACTGGACACCGGGGAGCTGTTTTTT
>-|TRBJ2-7|-|TRBV27
CASSPLSHEQYF
TGTGCCAGCAGTCCCCTAAGCCACGAGCAGTACTTC
>-|TRBJ1-1|-|TRBV6-5
CASSSQGGAEAFF
TGTGCCAGCAGTTCGCAGGGCGGCGCTGAAGCTTTCTTT
>-|TRBJ1-3|once|TRBV6-5
CASYRVSGNTIYF
TGTGCCAGCTACAGAGTCTCTGGAAACACCATATATTTT
>TRBD1|TRBJ2-1|-|TRBV7-9
CASSYETGVASYNEQFF
TGTGCCAGCAGCTATGAAACAGGGGTTGCATCCTACAATGAGCAGTTCTTC
>-|TRBJ2-7|-|TRBV10-3
CAIRSTVDEQYF
TGTGCCATCAGGTCGACAGTAGACGAGCAGTACTTC
>TRBD1|TRBJ2-5|-|TRBV7-2
CASSTRTGGETQYF
TGTGCCAGCAGCACAAGGACAGGGGGGGAGACCCAGTACTTC
>TRBD2|TRBJ2-7|once|TRBV27
CASSPYLADLHEQYF
TGTGCCAGCAGTCCTTACCTAGCGGACCTCCACGAGCAGTACTTC
>-|TRBJ2-2|-|TRBV5-6
CASSLVAEVAGELFF
TGTGCCAGCAGCTTGGTCGCGGAGGTAGCCGGGGAGCTGTTTTTT
>-|TRBJ2-7|-|TRBV6-5
CASGPGPTYEQYF
TGTGCCAGCGGGCCAGGGCCCACCTACGAGCAGTACTTC
>-|TRBJ2-6|-|TRBV15
CATSTETGASSGANVLTF
TGTGCCACCAGCACGGAGACAGGAGCTAGCTCTGGGGCCAACGTCCTGACTTTC
>-|TRBJ2-3|-|TRBV2
CACARSSRDTQYF
TGTGCCTGTGCCCGGAGTAGTCGGGATACGCAGTATTTT
>TRBD2|TRBJ2-1|-|TRBV28
CASSWTGTSGRPDEQFF
TGTGCCAGCAGTTGGACCGGGACTAGCGGGAGGCCTGATGAGCAGTTCTTC
>TRBD2|TRBJ2-7|-|TRBV2
CASSESGGTVYEQYF
TGTGCCAGCAGCGAAAGCGGGGGGACGGTCTACGAGCAGTACTTT
>-|TRBJ2-4|-|TRBV15
CATSNIQGSWNIQYF
TGTGCCACCAGCAACATCCAGGGTTCTTGGAACATTCAGTACTTC
>-|TRBJ2-7|-|TRBV14
CASSRLVGSYEQYF
TGTGCCAGCAGCCGACTAGTCGGCTCCTACGAGCAGTACTTC
>-|TRBJ2-3|-|TRBV18
CASSPGVRTDTQYF
TGTGCCAGCTCACCCGGGGTTCGCACAGATACGCAGTATTTT
>-|TRBJ2-5|-|TRBV11-3
CASSLDPGGQETQYF
TGTGCCAGCAGCTTAGATCCGGGTGGCCAAGAGACCCAGTACTTC
>TRBD1|TRBJ2-3|-|TRBV4-2
CASSQDDRVGTDTQYF
TGTGCCAGCAGCCAAGACGACAGGGTGGGCACAGATACGCAGTATTTT
>-|TRBJ2-7|-|TRBV9
CASSPGDYNYEQYF
TGTGCCAGCAGCCCAGGGGACTACAACTACGAGCAGTACTTC
>-|TRBJ1-1|-|TRBV2
CASLLEGRVDTEAFF
TGTGCCAGCCTCTTGGAGGGGCGCGTGGACACTGAAGCTTTCTTT
>TRBD1|TRBJ2-4|-|TRBV25-1
CASTSIGDREDIQYF
TGTGCCAGCACCTCAATAGGAGACAGGGAAGACATTCAGTACTTC
>TRBD2|TRBJ2-7|-|TRBV28
CASSLLASGHHYEQYF
TGTGCCAGCAGTTTATTAGCTAGCGGTCACCATTACGAGCAGTACTTC
>-|TRBJ1-1|-|TRBV5-1
CASSLADSPNTEAFF
TGCGCCAGCAGCTTGGCCGACAGCCCGAACACTGAAGCTTTCTTT
>TRBD1|TRBJ2-1|-|TRBV5-4
CASPGGARGNEQFF
TGTGCCAGCCCAGGGGGCGCAAGGGGAAATGAGCAGTTCTTC
>TRBD1|TRBJ2-1|once|TRBV28
CASSTGTGVYNEQFF
TGTGCCAGCAGTACCGGGACAGGAGTTTACAATGAGCAGTTCTTC
>-|TRBJ1-2|few|TRBV5-6
CASSLAQYGYTF
TGTGCCAGCAGCTTAGCGCAGTATGGCTACACCTTC
>-|TRBJ1-5|few|TRBV19
CASSIGSRASNQPQHF
TGTGCCAGTAGTATAGGTAGCAGGGCTAGCAATCAGCCCCAGCATTTT
>-|TRBJ2-7|-|TRBV7-9
CASQAGAYEQYF
TGTGCCAGCCAGGCAGGGGCCTACGAGCAGTACTTC
>TRBD2|TRBJ2-1|few|TRBV6-4
CASSEAGGYNEQFF
TGTGCCAGCAGTGAAGCGGGAGGATACAATGAGCAGTTCTTC
>-|TRBJ1-2|-|TRBV6-5
CASSYSRANRYGYTF
TGTGCCAGCAGTTACTCCCGCGCTAACCGCTATGGCTACACCTTC
>-|TRBJ1-5|-|TRBV9
CASSVDSGDNQPQHF
TGTGCCAGCAGCGTAGATTCCGGGGACAATCAGCCCCAGCATTTT
>TRBD1|TRBJ1-4|-|TRBV14
CASSQDALSTGEDEKLFF
TGTGCCAGCAGCCAAGATGCCCTATCGACAGGGGAGGACGAAAAACTGTTTTTT
>TRBD2|TRBJ2-7|-|TRBV25-1
CASRAGAWGEQYF
TGTGCCAGCAGAGCGGGGGCTTGGGGCGAGCAGTACTTC
>-|TRBJ2-2|-|TRBV4-2
CASSQVSGELFF
TGTGCCAGCAGCCAAGTCTCGGGGGAGCTGTTTTTT
>TRBD1|TRBJ2-7|-|TRBV4-1
CASSQGQGVYEQYF
TGCGCCAGCAGCCAAGGACAGGGTGTGTACGAGCAGTACTTC
>TRBD1|TRBJ2-1|few|TRBV7-8
CASSLTQGADEQFF
TGTGCCAGCAGCCTTACACAGGGGGCCGATGAGCAGTTCTTC
>TRBD2|TRBJ2-1|-|TRBV27
CASSASGGPYNEQFF
TGTGCCAGCAGTGCCTCGGGGGGGCCTTACAATGAGCAGTTCTTC
>TRBD2|TRBJ2-1|-|TRBV5-6
CASSLGGGAYNEQFF
TGTGCCAGCAGCTTGGGCGGGGGGGCCTACAATGAGCAGTTCTTC
>TRBD1|TRBJ1-2|-|TRBV7-8
CASSPHWTGLSYGYTF
TGTGCCAGCAGCCCCCATTGGACAGGGCTAAGCTATGGCTACACCTTC
>TRBD1|TRBJ2-7|once|TRBV28
CASSPRTGTTSYEQYF
TGTGCCAGCAGTCCACGGACAGGAACAACAAGCTACGAGCAGTACTTC
>TRBD1|TRBJ2-5|-|TRBV9
CASSPRDRGPETQYF
TGTGCCAGCAGCCCCCGGGACAGGGGGCCTGAGACCCAGTACTTC
>-|TRBJ2-5|-|TRBV7-9
CASSPRDLYQETQYF
TGTGCCAGCAGCCCTCGGGACTTATACCAAGAGACCCAGTACTTC
>-|TRBJ1-2|-|TRBV27
CASSYLGDGYGYTF
TGTGCCAGCAGCTACCTCGGGGATGGCTATGGCTACACCTTC
>-|TRBJ1-5|-|TRBV27
CASSPSGFNQPQHF
TGTGCCAGCAGCCCATCCGGGTTCAATCAGCCCCAGCATTTT
>-|TRBJ1-2|-|TRBV9
CASSVGAGDYGYTF
TGTGCCAGCAGCGTAGGGGCGGGGGACTATGGCTACACCTTC
>-|TRBJ1-5|once|TRBV9
CASSVASSNQPQHF
TGTGCCAGCAGCGTAGCTAGCAGCAATCAGCCCCAGCATTTT
>TRBD1|TRBJ1-2|few|TRBV10-3
CAIRTTGKTYGYTF
TGTGCCATCAGAACGACAGGGAAAACCTATGGCTACACCTTC
>-|TRBJ1-3|-|TRBV4-1
CASSQGSVPSSGNTIYF
TGCGCCAGCAGCCAAGGAAGCGTACCCAGCTCTGGAAACACCATATATTTT
>TRBD2|TRBJ2-3|few|TRBV6-4
CASSVAGGTDTQYF
TGTGCCAGCAGTGTAGCGGGAGGCACAGATACGCAGTATTTT
>TRBD1|TRBJ2-1|-|TRBV5-4
CASSLGDRGSYNEQFF
TGTGCCAGCAGCTTAGGGGACAGGGGCTCCTACAATGAGCAGTTCTTC